Sequencing of this T cell receptor beta chain was carried out in a study of CD8 T cells in ankylosing spondylitis. TCRdb processed the 5' RACE reads anew with MiXCR; each CDR3 protein has one entry. The table includes about 250,000 distinct CDR3 sequences, roughly a quarter detected once. The TCR originated in a male donor with ankylosing spondylitis or in good health (not recorded which). Sequenced material: blood, either unsorted or a sorted T cell fraction (not recorded which).

This CDR3 is CASSLAWGNSPLHF. The CDR3 DNA reads as TGTGCCAGCAGCTTAGCCTGGGGGAATTCACCCCTCCACTTT. V usage is TRBV7-6 and J usage is TRBJ1-6, with a possible D match to TRBD1 (5 bases). In germline, CDR1 is SGHVS, CDR2 FNYEAQ. This CDR3 is built from 14 residues. V gave up 0 bases and J gave up 7 bases, with 7 bases separating them.